This entry is about one T cell receptor (beta chain). Its target is unknown. Half of the eight donors gave about 0.45-1 mL blood during surgery. Generated by immunoSEQ multiplex PCR, the TCRdb table keeps only in-frame clones and is missing some. The table lists approximately 49,000 clones, around 93% of them singletons, with under 0.2% in the top ten. This entry is derived from a study of human thymus T cells. Study-level results: Gene usage (both V and J) appeared biased in thymic and blood repertoires.

The sequence was obtained from a girl in the first two years of life with a congenital heart defect but otherwise immunologically healthy. The sequenced sample was blood.

This chain's CDR3 is CASSMGDSWNQPQHF. DNA of the CDR3: TGTGCCAGCAGCATGGGGGACAGTTGGAATCAGCCCCAGCATTTT. The rearrangement joins TRBV2 to TRBJ1-5; 7 bases are a match to TRBD1. The CDR3 loop spans 15 amino acids. V gave up 6 bases and J gave up 4 bases; unmatched junction bases: 9. Germline values: CDR1 SNHLY, CDR2 FYNNEI.